This T cell receptor (beta chain) was found in a study of T cells after yellow fever vaccination. Details on this clonotype: The antigen is unknown. The junction departs from germline at one end; a sequencing error may be responsible.

The germline V gene has CDR1 LNHDA and CDR2 SQIVND (reference sequence). This CDR3 is built from 17 residues. Overall study results and limits: Researchers cautioned that FACS-sorted repertoires could harbor abundant clonotypes contaminating from the bulk population.

Template-switching 5'RACE yielded the TCR cDNA; a universal primer site and UMIs were added in the process. Each CDR3 protein gets one entry after TCRdb re-called the 5' RACE reads with MiXCR. The sample holds about 350,000 distinct CDR3 sequences; 9.5% to 15% are singletons and the top ten take approximately 3.4%. This receptor was obtained from a man between 18 and 35 years old who received the YFV17D yellow fever vaccine. The chain combines TRBV19 with TRBJ2-6, with TRBD2 matching 16 bases. Sequencing was performed on CD4+ T cells sorted from PBMCs, taken 15 days after the yellow fever booster vaccination. The CDR3 protein is CASKGLAGGPGANVLIF. CDR3 coding DNA: TGTGCCAGTAAGGGACTAGCGGGGGGGCCTGGGGCCAACGTCCTGATTTTC.